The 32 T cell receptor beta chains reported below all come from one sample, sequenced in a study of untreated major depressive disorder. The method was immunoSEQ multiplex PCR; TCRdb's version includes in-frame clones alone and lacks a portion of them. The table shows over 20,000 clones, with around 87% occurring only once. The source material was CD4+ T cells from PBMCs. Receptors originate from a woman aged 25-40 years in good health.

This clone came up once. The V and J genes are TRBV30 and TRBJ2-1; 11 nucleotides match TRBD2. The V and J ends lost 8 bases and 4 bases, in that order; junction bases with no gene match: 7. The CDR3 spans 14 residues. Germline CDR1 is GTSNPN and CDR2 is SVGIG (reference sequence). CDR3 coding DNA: TGTGCCGGCCAACTAGCGGGGGTTTACAATGAGCAGTTCTTC. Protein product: CAGQLAGVYNEQFF.

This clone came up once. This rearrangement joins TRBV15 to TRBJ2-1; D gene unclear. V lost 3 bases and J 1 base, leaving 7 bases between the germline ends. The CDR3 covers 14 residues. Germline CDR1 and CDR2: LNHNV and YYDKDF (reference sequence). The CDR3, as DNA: TGTGCCACCAGCAGGGACCTGTCCTACAATGAGCAGTTCTTC. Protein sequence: CATSRDLSYNEQFF.

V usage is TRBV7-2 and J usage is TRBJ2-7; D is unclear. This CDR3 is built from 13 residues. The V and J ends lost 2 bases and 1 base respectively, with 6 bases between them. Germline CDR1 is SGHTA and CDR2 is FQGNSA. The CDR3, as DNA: TGTGCCAGCAGCTTACAACAATCCTACGAGCAGTACTTC. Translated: CASSLQQSYEQYF.

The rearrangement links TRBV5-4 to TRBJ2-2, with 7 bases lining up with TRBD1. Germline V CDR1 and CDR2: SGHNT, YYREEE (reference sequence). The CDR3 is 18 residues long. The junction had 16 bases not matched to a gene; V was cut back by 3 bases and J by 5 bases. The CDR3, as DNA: TGTGCCAGCAGCTCAGGACCATTTGTACAGGGGCGAACCGGGGAGCTGTTTTTT. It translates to CASSSGPFVQGRTGELFF.

The CDR3 protein is CASSLRLAGAGELFF. CDR3 in DNA: TGTGCCAGCAGCTTAAGACTGGCCGGCGCCGGGGAGCTGTTTTTT. The rearrangement links TRBV7-6 to TRBJ2-2; D is ambiguous. Trimming left V 2 bases short and J 6 bases short, with 13 bases between. This CDR3 is built from 15 residues. Germline-derived CDR1 and CDR2 are SGHVS and FNYEAQ.

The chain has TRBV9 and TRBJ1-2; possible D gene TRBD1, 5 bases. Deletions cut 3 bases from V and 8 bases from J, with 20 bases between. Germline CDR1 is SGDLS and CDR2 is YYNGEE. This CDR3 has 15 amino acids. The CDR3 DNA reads TGTGCCAGCAGCGCCCCCTCCGGGGCCCTCGGGGGCTACACCTTC. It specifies CASSAPSGALGGYTF.

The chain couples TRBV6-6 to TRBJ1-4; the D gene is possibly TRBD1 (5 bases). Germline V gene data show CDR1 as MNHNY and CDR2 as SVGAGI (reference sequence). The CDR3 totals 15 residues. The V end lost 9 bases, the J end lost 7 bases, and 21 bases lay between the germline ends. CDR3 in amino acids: CASFRRGVRPEKLFF. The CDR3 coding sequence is TGTGCCAGTTTCCGGAGGGGAGTCCGTCCTGAAAAACTGTTTTTT.

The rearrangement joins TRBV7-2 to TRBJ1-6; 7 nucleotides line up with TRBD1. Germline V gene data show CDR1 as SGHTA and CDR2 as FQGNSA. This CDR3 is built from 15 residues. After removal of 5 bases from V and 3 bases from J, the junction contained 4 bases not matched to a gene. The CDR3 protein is CASSPDRVYNSPLHF. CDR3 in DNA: TGTGCCAGCAGCCCCGACAGGGTCTATAATTCACCCCTCCACTTT.

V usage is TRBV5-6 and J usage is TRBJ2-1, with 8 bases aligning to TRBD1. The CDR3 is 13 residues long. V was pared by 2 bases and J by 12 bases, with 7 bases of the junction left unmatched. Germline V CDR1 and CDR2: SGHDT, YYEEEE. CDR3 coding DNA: TGTGCCAGCAGCTTCGGACAGGGTTTTCGGCAGTTCTTC. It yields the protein CASSFGQGFRQFF.

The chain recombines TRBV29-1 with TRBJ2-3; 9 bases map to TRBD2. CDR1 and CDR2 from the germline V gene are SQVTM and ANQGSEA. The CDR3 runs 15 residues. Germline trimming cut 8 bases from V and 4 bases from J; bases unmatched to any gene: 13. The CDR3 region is CSWGREGNRPDTQYF. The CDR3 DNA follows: TGCAGCTGGGGGCGGGAGGGGAATCGACCAGATACGCAGTATTTT.

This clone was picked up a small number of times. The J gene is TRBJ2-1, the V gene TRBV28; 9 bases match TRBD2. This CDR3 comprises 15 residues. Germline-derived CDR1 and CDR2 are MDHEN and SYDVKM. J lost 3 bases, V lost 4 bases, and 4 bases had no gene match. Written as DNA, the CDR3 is TGTGCCAGCAGTTATAGCGGGGGCCGCTACAATGAGCAGTTCTTC. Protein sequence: CASSYSGGRYNEQFF. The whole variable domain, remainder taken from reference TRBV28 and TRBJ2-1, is DVKVTQSSRYLVKRTGEKVFLECVQDMDHENMFWYRQDPGLGLRLIYFSYDVKMKEKGDIPEGYSVSREKKERFSLILESASTNQTSMYLCASSYSGGRYNEQFFGPGTRLTVL.

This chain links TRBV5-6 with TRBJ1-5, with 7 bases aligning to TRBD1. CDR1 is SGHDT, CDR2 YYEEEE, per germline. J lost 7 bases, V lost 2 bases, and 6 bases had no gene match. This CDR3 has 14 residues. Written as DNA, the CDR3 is TGTGCCAGCAGCTTCGGGCAGGGGGACCAGCCCCAGCATTTT. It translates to CASSFGQGDQPQHF.

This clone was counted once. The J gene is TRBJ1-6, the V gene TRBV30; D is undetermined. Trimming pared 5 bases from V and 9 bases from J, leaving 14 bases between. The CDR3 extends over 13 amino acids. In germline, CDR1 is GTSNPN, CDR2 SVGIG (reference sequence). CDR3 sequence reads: CAWGVGSGSPLHF. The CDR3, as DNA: TGTGCCTGGGGGGTTGGTTCGGGTTCACCCCTCCACTTT.

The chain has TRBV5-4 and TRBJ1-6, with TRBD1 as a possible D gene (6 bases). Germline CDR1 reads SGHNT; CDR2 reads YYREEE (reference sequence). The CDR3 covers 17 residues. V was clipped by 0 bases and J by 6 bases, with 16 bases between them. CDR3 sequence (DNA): TGTGCCAGCAGCTTGGCCGGGGGGGCGCTTGGTAATTCACCCCTCCACTTT. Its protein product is CASSLAGGALGNSPLHF.

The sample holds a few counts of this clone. For the CDR3, the DNA is TGCAGCGTTCTCCGGGACAGCAGTAGCACAGATACGCAGTATTTT. Its protein product is CSVLRDSSSTDTQYF. J is TRBJ2-3 and V is TRBV29-1; TRBD1 agrees at 7 bases. Germline trimming cut 5 bases from V and 0 bases from J; bases unmatched to any gene: 8. In germline, CDR1 is SQVTM, CDR2 ANQGSEA. The CDR3 is 15 amino acids.

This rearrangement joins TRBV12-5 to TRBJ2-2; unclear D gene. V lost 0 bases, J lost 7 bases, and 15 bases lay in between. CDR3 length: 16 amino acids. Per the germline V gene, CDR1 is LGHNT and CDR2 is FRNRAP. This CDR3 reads CASGLVLGRSGGELFF. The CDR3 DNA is TGTGCTAGTGGTTTGGTACTTGGTAGATCGGGCGGGGAGCTGTTTTTT.

In DNA, the CDR3 is TGTGCCAGCAGTTACAGGGAGAACACCGGGGAGCTGTTTTTT. Its translation: CASSYRENTGELFF. This rearrangement joins TRBV6-6 to TRBJ2-2; D unclear. Germline loops: CDR1 MNHNY, CDR2 SVGAGI (reference sequence). This CDR3 has 14 amino acids. V dropped 2 bases and J dropped 1 base, with 5 bases sitting between them.

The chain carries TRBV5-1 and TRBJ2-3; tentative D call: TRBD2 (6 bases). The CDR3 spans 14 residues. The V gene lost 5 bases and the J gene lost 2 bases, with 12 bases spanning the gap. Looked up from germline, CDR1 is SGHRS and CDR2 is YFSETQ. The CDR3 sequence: CASRGGEATDTQYF. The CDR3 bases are TGCGCCAGCAGAGGCGGGGAAGCCACAGATACGCAGTATTTT.

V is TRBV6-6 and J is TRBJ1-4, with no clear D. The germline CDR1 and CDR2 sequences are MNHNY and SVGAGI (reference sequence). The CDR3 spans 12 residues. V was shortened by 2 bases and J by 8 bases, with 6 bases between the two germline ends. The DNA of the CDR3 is TGTGCCAGCAGTTACGTCGGGGAAAAACTGTTTTTT. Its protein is CASSYVGEKLFF.

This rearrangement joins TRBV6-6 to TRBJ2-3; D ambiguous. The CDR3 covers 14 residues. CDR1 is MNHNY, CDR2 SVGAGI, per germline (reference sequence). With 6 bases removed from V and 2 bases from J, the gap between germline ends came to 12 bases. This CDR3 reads CASSPEGSTDTQYF. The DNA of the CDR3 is TGTGCCAGCAGCCCGGAAGGGTCCACAGATACGCAGTATTTT.

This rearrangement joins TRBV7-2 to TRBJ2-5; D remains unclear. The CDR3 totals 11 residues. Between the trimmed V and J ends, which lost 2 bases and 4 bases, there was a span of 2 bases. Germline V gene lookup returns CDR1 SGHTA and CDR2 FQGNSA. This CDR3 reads CASSLLETQYF. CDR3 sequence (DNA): TGTGCCAGCAGCTTACTAGAGACCCAGTACTTC.

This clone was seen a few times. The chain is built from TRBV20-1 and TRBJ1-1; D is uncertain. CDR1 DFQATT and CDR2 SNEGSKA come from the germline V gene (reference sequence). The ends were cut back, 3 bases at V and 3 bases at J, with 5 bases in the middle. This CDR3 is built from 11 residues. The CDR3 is CSARQDTEAFF. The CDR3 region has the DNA TGCAGTGCTAGGCAGGACACTGAAGCTTTCTTT.

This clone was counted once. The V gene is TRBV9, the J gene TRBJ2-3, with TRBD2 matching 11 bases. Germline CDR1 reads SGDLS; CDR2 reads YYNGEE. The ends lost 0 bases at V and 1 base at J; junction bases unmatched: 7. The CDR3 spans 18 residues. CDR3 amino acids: CASSVGTSGGSRTDTQYF. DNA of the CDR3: TGTGCCAGCAGCGTAGGAACTAGCGGGGGAAGCCGCACAGATACGCAGTATTTT.

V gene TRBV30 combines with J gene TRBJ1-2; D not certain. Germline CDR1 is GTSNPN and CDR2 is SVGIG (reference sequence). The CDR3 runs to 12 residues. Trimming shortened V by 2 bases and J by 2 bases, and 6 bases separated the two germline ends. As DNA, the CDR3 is TGTGCCTGGAGTCTTGGCAACTATGGCTACACCTTC. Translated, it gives CAWSLGNYGYTF.

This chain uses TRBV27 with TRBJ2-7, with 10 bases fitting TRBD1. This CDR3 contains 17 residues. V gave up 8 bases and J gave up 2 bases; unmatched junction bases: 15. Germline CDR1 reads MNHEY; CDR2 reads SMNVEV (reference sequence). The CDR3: CASLTGPRGTGAYEQYF. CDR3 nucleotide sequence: TGTGCCAGCCTTACGGGCCCTCGCGGGACAGGGGCCTACGAGCAGTACTTC.

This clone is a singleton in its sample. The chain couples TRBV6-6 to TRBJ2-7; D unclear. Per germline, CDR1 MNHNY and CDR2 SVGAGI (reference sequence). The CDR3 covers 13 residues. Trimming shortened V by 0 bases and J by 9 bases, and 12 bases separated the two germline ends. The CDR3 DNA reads TGTGCCAGCAGTTACTCGACGCAGACGGGGCAGTACTTC. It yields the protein CASSYSTQTGQYF.

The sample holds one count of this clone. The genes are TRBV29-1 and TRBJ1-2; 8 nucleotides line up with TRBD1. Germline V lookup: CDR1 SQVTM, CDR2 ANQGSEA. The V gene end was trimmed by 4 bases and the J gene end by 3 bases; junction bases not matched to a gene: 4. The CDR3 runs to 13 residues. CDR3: CSVVDREDYGYTF. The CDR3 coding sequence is TGCAGCGTTGTGGACAGGGAAGACTATGGCTACACCTTC.

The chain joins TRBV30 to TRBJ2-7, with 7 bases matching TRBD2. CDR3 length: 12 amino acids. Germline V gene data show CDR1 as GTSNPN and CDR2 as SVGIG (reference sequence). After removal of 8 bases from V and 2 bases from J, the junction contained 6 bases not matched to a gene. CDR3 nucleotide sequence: TGTGCCCGATCTCGGGGGGCCTACGAGCAGTACTTC. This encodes CARSRGAYEQYF.

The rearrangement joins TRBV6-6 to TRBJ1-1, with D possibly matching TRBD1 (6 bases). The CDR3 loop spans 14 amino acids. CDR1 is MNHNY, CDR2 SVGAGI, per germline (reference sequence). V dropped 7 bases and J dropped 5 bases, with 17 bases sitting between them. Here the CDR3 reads CASKTSGDATEAFF. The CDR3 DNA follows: TGTGCCAGCAAAACTTCAGGGGATGCAACTGAAGCTTTCTTT.

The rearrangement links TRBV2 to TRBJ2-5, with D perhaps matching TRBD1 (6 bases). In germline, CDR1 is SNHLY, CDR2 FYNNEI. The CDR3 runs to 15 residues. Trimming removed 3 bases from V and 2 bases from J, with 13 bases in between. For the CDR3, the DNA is TGTGCCAGCAGTGAGGACAGTGGCAAGCAAGAGACCCAGTACTTC. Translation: CASSEDSGKQETQYF.

The CDR3 DNA reads TGTGCCAGCAGCAAAGGCGGGGGATTCGTGGATACGCAGTATTTT. The encoded protein is CASSKGGGFVDTQYF. This chain connects TRBV21-1 to TRBJ2-3; the listed D gene, TRBD2, was not tested against the DNA. TRBV21-1 corresponds to a pseudogene. The CDR3 length is 15 residues.

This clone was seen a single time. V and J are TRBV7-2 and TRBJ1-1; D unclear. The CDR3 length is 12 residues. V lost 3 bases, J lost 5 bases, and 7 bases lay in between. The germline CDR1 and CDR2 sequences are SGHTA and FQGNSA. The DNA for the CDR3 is TGTGCCAGCAGCTTCCGGGCAACTGAAGCTTTCTTT. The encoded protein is CASSFRATEAFF.